Each of the 32 T cell receptor beta chains below was sequenced from the same sample in a study of blood T cells in healthy people across ages. Combining a sample-barcoded 5' primer with a J-beta primer mix, a second PCR ran for 7 to 11 cycles. TCRdb analysed the 5' RACE reads with MiXCR anew, one entry per CDR3 protein. The sample contains some 860,000 distinct CDR3 sequences, approximately 53% of which appear only once. The sample consisted of blood. The receptor set was obtained from a man aged 35 to 55 in good health.

The rearrangement uses TRBV20-1 and TRBJ2-6; no firm D call. This CDR3 has 14 amino acids. Looked up from germline, CDR1 is DFQATT and CDR2 is SNEGSKA (reference sequence). Trimming removed 1 base at V and 8 bases at J, with 12 bases between. The CDR3 sequence is CSARGHKGTNVLTF. CDR3 coding DNA: TGCAGTGCTAGAGGGCATAAGGGTACCAACGTCCTGACTTTC.

The J gene is TRBJ2-1, the V gene TRBV7-2, with D hard to call. V was cut by 5 bases and J by 5 bases, with 10 bases left in between. The CDR3 contains 13 residues. Germline V gives CDR1 SGHTA, CDR2 FQGNSA. CDR3 sequence: CASSVGVHNEQFF. The CDR3 DNA reads TGTGCCAGCAGCGTGGGTGTCCACAATGAGCAGTTCTTC.

V gene TRBV7-9 combines with J gene TRBJ1-5, with D perhaps matching TRBD1 (5 bases). V was trimmed by 1 base and J by 7 bases, leaving 17 bases between them. CDR3 length equals 16 residues. Germline V CDR1 and CDR2: SEHNR, FQNEAQ (reference sequence). CDR3 region: CASSLGIAQGGQPQHF. CDR3 in DNA: TGTGCCAGCAGCTTAGGTATCGCGCAGGGCGGACAGCCCCAGCATTTT.

The gene calls are TRBV29-1 and TRBJ2-3, with D unresolved. Trimming stripped 5 bases from V and 4 bases from J, with 16 bases between. The CDR3 has 14 residues. CDR1 is SQVTM and CDR2 is ANQGSEA in the germline V gene. Here the CDR3 DNA reads TGCAGCGTTCGTCCGGCCCGGGCCGCAGATACGCAGTATTTT. Protein product: CSVRPARAADTQYF.

The chain recombines TRBV7-6 with TRBJ2-5, with D perhaps matching TRBD1 (5 bases). The CDR3 has 14 residues. Trimming cost V 2 bases and J 7 bases, with 14 bases left between them. Germline loops: CDR1 SGHVS, CDR2 FNYEAQ. This CDR3 reads CASSLIARQGTQYF. The CDR3 DNA reads as TGTGCCAGCAGCTTAATTGCACGGCAGGGGACCCAGTACTTC.

The CDR3 DNA reads TGTGCCAGCACCCCTGAGGGGGAGGGCCCCGAGCAGTACTTC. Amino acid sequence: CASTPEGEGPEQYF. The gene calls are TRBV3-1 and TRBJ2-7, with a possible D match to TRBD2 (7 bases). The V gene lost 7 bases and the J gene lost 6 bases, with 19 bases spanning the gap. This CDR3 is 14 amino acids long. The germline gives CDR1 LGHDT, CDR2 YNNKEL (reference sequence).

This clonotype was counted a few times. The chain is built from TRBV20-1 and TRBJ2-3, with 7 bases fitting TRBD2. J gave up 5 bases and V 3 bases, and 8 bases lay outside the gene matches. CDR3 size: 14 residues. Germline lookup yields CDR1 DFQATT and CDR2 SNEGSKA (reference sequence). The CDR3, as DNA: TGCAGTGCTAGTGGGGGGGGTGCGAGAGATACGCAGTATTTT. Protein sequence: CSASGGGARDTQYF.

This clonotype was detected only once. Written as DNA, the CDR3 is TGCGCCAGCAGCCAAGATGCGCAGGGCCTAGATGAGCAGTTCTTC. It encodes CASSQDAQGLDEQFF. J is TRBJ2-1 and V is TRBV4-3, with D perhaps matching TRBD1 (5 bases). The CDR3 runs 15 residues. V lost 0 bases and J 8 bases, leaving 14 bases between the germline ends. CDR1 and CDR2 from the germline V gene are LGHNA and YSLEER.

This clonotype was found a few times. This rearrangement joins TRBV20-1 to TRBJ2-7; TRBD1 matches 7 bases. The germline gives CDR1 DFQATT, CDR2 SNEGSKA (reference sequence). The V gene end was trimmed by 7 bases and the J gene end by 10 bases; junction bases not matched to a gene: 16. This CDR3 region has 13 residues. CDR3: CSGLRQGGYSQYF. The CDR3 bases are TGCAGTGGCCTCAGACAGGGCGGATATTCCCAGTACTTC.

This clonotype was seen only a few times. The chain has TRBV27 and TRBJ1-5; tentative D call: TRBD1 (6 bases). The germline V gene encodes CDR1 MNHEY and CDR2 SMNVEV (reference sequence). With 3 bases removed from V and 0 bases from J, the gap between germline ends came to 15 bases. The CDR3 spans 17 residues. CDR3 DNA sequence: TGTGCCAGCAGTTTTCTTCCCCTGGACAGTAGCAATCAGCCCCAGCATTTT. This encodes CASSFLPLDSSNQPQHF.

This chain connects TRBV19 to TRBJ2-3; D is uncertain. There are 12 residues in the CDR3. The V end was cut by 1 base, the J end by 6 bases, with 5 bases between. Per germline, CDR1 LNHDA and CDR2 SQIVND (reference sequence). The CDR3: CASSIAVDTQYF. The DNA for the CDR3 is TGTGCCAGTAGTATAGCCGTCGATACGCAGTATTTT. Supplemented by reference TRBV19 and TRBJ2-3, the full variable domain reads DGGITQSPKYLFRKEGQNVTLSCEQNLNHDAMYWYRQDPGQGLRLIYYSQIVNDFQKGDIAEGYSVSREKKESFPLTVTSAQKNPTAFYLCASSIAVDTQYFGPGTRLTVL.

This clonotype was seen once. This rearrangement joins TRBV20-1 to TRBJ2-1; TRBD1 might be the D (7 bases). Trimming shortened V by 6 bases and J by 6 bases, and 21 bases separated the two germline ends. This CDR3 contains 15 residues. Germline CDR1 reads DFQATT; CDR2 reads SNEGSKA (reference sequence). CDR3 amino acids: CSAPQDRVGGNEQFF. The CDR3 coding sequence is TGCAGTGCCCCACAAGACAGGGTGGGAGGCAATGAGCAGTTCTTC.

The rearrangement links TRBV20-1 to TRBJ1-2, with D tentatively TRBD1 (5 bases). Trimming stripped 3 bases from V and 5 bases from J, with 16 bases between. Germline V gene sequence: CDR1 DFQATT, CDR2 SNEGSKA (reference sequence). This CDR3 is 14 amino acids long. The CDR3 DNA reads as TGCAGTGCTAGTAATATCTTGGAGGGGTATGGCTACACCTTC. Protein sequence: CSASNILEGYGYTF.

The J gene is TRBJ1-2, the V gene TRBV20-1; 7 nucleotides match TRBD1. V shed 3 bases, J shed 4 bases, and the junction held 17 bases outside the gene matches. Germline CDR1 is DFQATT and CDR2 is SNEGSKA (reference sequence). The CDR3 extends over 17 amino acids. The chain's CDR3 is CSARREGAAGGSYGYTF. The CDR3 DNA sequence: TGCAGTGCTAGGAGAGAGGGGGCGGCAGGGGGAAGCTATGGCTACACCTTC.

The chain links TRBV2 to TRBJ2-5; TRBD2 aligns across 12 bases. Germline CDR1 and CDR2: SNHLY and FYNNEI. J was trimmed by 9 bases and V by 3 bases; bases with no gene match: 8. There are 15 residues in the CDR3. CDR3 amino acids: CASSDASGGAAAQYF. The CDR3 DNA reads as TGTGCCAGCAGTGATGCTAGCGGGGGGGCCGCGGCCCAGTACTTC.

The chain is built from TRBV11-1 and TRBJ1-1; D is unclear. V shed 8 bases and J shed 9 bases, with 16 bases lying between them. The CDR3 length is 12 residues. The germline gives CDR1 SGHAT, CDR2 FQDESV (reference sequence). The CDR3 region has the DNA TGTGCCAGCCTAGATCTTAGGGATCAAGCTTTCTTT. This encodes CASLDLRDQAFF. Supplemented by reference TRBV11-1 and TRBJ1-1, the full variable domain reads EAEVAQSPRYKITEKSQAVAFWCDPISGHATLYWYRQILGQGPELLVQFQDESVVDDSQLPKDRFSAERLKGVDSTLKIQPAELGDSAMYLCASLDLRDQAFFGQGTRLTVV.

This chain joins TRBV28 and TRBJ2-5; 9 bases are shared with TRBD2. The CDR3 extends over 15 amino acids. Germline loops: CDR1 MDHEN, CDR2 SYDVKM. J gave up 2 bases and V 6 bases, and 7 bases lay outside the gene matches. The CDR3 region has the DNA TGTGCCAGCAGCCACGGCGGGAGGGCTCAAGAGACCCAGTACTTC. This translates into CASSHGGRAQETQYF.

The chain links TRBV5-1 to TRBJ2-5; 7 nucleotides align to TRBD2. The CDR3 spans 22 residues. Germline assignment: CDR1 SGHRS and CDR2 YFSETQ. V shed 1 base and J 5 bases; nucleotides not matched to a gene: 29. This CDR3 is CASSLFPGLPRSGQKLRETQYF. DNA of the CDR3: TGCGCCAGCAGCTTGTTCCCGGGACTACCCAGGTCGGGGCAGAAACTCCGGGAGACCCAGTACTTC.

This clonotype was detected a few times. The rearrangement links TRBV7-2 to TRBJ2-3; D call uncertain. The germline CDR1 and CDR2 sequences are SGHTA and FQGNSA. The CDR3 covers 16 residues. V gave up 2 bases and J gave up 0 bases, with 12 bases separating them. CDR3 in amino acids: CASSLSLFGSTDTQYF. The CDR3 DNA is TGTGCCAGCAGCTTAAGCTTGTTCGGCAGCACAGATACGCAGTATTTT. Combining the CDR3 with reference TRBV7-2 and TRBJ2-3 gives the whole variable domain GAGVSQSPSNKVTEKGKDVELRCDPISGHTALYWYRQSLGQGLEFLIYFQGNSAPDKSGLPSDRFSAERTGGSVSTLTIQRTQQEDSAVYLCASSLSLFGSTDTQYFGPGTRLTVL.

A few counts support this clonotype. CDR3 loop: CASSLGGSHGETQYF. For the CDR3, the DNA is TGTGCCAGCAGCTTAGGCGGGAGTCACGGGGAGACCCAGTACTTC. The V and J genes are TRBV7-2 and TRBJ2-5; 7 bases are a match to TRBD2. V was pared by 1 base and J by 5 bases, with 7 bases of the junction left unmatched. CDR1 and CDR2 (germline): SGHTA, FQGNSA. This CDR3 is 15 amino acids long.

The rearrangement links TRBV5-6 to TRBJ2-5, with D possibly TRBD1 on 6 matching bases. V was shortened by 4 bases and J by 5 bases, with 12 bases between the two germline ends. The CDR3 runs to 13 residues. Germline-derived CDR1 and CDR2 are SGHDT and YYEEEE. The CDR3 region is CASSISGVETQYF. CDR3 DNA: TGTGCCAGCAGCATATCAGGGGTGGAGACCCAGTACTTC. Full variable domain (remainder filled in from reference TRBV5-6 and TRBJ2-5): DAGVTQSPTHLIKTRGQQVTLRCSPKSGHDTVSWYQQALGQGPQFIFQYYEEEERQRGNFPDRFSGHQFPNYSSELNVNALLLGDSALYLCASSISGVETQYFGPGTRLLVL.

This chain joins TRBV10-3 and TRBJ2-5; D perhaps matches TRBD1 (6 bases). Germline values: CDR1 ENHRY, CDR2 SYGVKD. The V end lost 10 bases, the J end lost 5 bases, and 20 bases lay between the germline ends. The CDR3 loop spans 14 amino acids. The CDR3 DNA is TGTGCCACCATCGAGGGACATCTTACTGAGACCCAGTACTTC. This gives the protein CATIEGHLTETQYF.

The chain couples TRBV7-9 to TRBJ1-2, with TRBD1 matching 7 bases. The V segment lost 0 bases and the J segment 4 bases; nucleotides outside the gene matches: 5. This CDR3 is 15 amino acids long. Germline CDR1 is SEHNR and CDR2 is FQNEAQ (reference sequence). CDR3 sequence (DNA): TGTGCCAGCAGCTTAGCAGACAGGGATTCCTATGGCTACACCTTC. Its translation: CASSLADRDSYGYTF.

The rearrangement uses TRBV15 and TRBJ2-1; D may be TRBD2 (5 bases). V was shortened by 1 base and J by 7 bases, with 14 bases between the two germline ends. In germline, CDR1 is LNHNV, CDR2 YYDKDF (reference sequence). This CDR3 spans 15 amino acids. For the CDR3, the DNA is TGTGCCACCAGCAGAGTGTTTGGGAGCCTAAATGAGCAGTTCTTC. Translation: CATSRVFGSLNEQFF.

V gene TRBV7-9 combines with J gene TRBJ2-5; the match to TRBD2 covers 7 bases. Germline V lookup: CDR1 SEHNR, CDR2 FQNEAQ (reference sequence). This CDR3 has 14 residues. Trimming at V came to 6 bases and at J to 2 bases, leaving 6 bases not matched to a gene. CDR3 protein: CASSVRAGQETQYF. As DNA, the CDR3 is TGTGCCAGCAGTGTCAGAGCGGGGCAAGAGACCCAGTACTTC.

This clonotype was counted a single time. The chain recombines TRBV20-1 with TRBJ2-5, with D possibly matching TRBD2 (6 bases). The J call may be mistaken, given a closer DNA end match to TRBJ2-7. The CDR3 contains 16 residues. Germline CDR1 reads DFQATT; CDR2 reads SNEGSKA (reference sequence). The CDR3 is CSASTVPGGVRYEQYF. Here the CDR3 DNA reads TGCAGTGCTAGTACGGTCCCAGGCGGGGTTCGCTACGAGCAGTACTTC.

This clonotype was detected a few times. CDR3 loop: CASSPWDRGQQETQYF. In DNA, the CDR3 is TGTGCCAGCTCACCCTGGGACAGGGGACAACAAGAGACCCAGTACTTC. The genes are TRBV18 and TRBJ2-5; TRBD1 aligns across 10 bases. With V trimmed by 3 bases and J by 2 bases, 6 bases remained unmatched. The CDR3 consists of 16 residues. Germline lookup yields CDR1 KGHSH and CDR2 LQKENI.

The CDR3 DNA follows: TGTGCCAGCAGTCTTCGAGGGTTTGCGGGCTACACCTTC. Translating gives CASSLRGFAGYTF. The chain joins TRBV6-5 to TRBJ1-2; D is undetermined. The CDR3 totals 13 residues. Trimming removed 5 bases at V and 8 bases at J, with 15 bases between. Germline CDR1 MNHEY, CDR2 SVGAGI.

The rearrangement links TRBV20-1 to TRBJ2-1, with 9 bases aligning to TRBD2. The J call could be wrong; TRBJ2-7 is a better fit for the DNA end. The germline CDR1 and CDR2 sequences are DFQATT and SNEGSKA (reference sequence). CDR3 length: 13 amino acids. The CDR3 is CSAAGTSFNEQYF. CDR3 DNA sequence: TGCAGTGCTGCCGGGACTAGCTTTAATGAGCAGTACTTC.

V is TRBV20-1 and J is TRBJ1-2; 8 bases align to TRBD1. Germline V lookup: CDR1 DFQATT, CDR2 SNEGSKA (reference sequence). J lost 4 bases, V lost 0 bases, and 7 bases had no gene match. The CDR3 covers 15 residues. The CDR3 DNA reads TGCAGTGCTAGAGAGGACAGGGTAGGACCCTATGGCTACACCTTC. This translates into CSAREDRVGPYGYTF.

This clonotype has just a few counts. The rearrangement links TRBV20-1 to TRBJ2-7; D gene unclear. V lost 4 bases and J lost 4, with 14 bases in between. The germline V gene has CDR1 DFQATT and CDR2 SNEGSKA (reference sequence). The length of the CDR3 is 13 residues. The CDR3 is CSAISHQNYEQYF. The DNA of the CDR3 is TGCAGTGCTATTTCGCACCAAAATTACGAGCAGTACTTC.

The J gene is TRBJ2-7, the V gene TRBV24-1; D might be TRBD1 (6 bases). Germline CDR1 is KGHDR and CDR2 is SFDVKD. The germline V and J ends were trimmed by 8 bases and 7 bases, with 17 bases remaining between them. The CDR3 covers 13 residues. In DNA, the CDR3 is TGTGCCACCACTCTGGGGGCCCCCCCAGAGCAGTACTTC. It specifies CATTLGAPPEQYF.